This entry lists 6 T cell receptor beta chains sequenced from one sample in a study of molecular identifiers for immune sequencing clone quantification. One entry per CDR3 protein results from TCRdb running MiXCR on the PCR reads. The table lists about 320,000 distinct CDR3 sequences, over 20% of them singletons. Sequences were obtained from naive CD8+ T cells from blood, with Jurkat cell RNA spiked in. Indicated subset: FACS-sorted CD8+CD4-CCR7+CD45RA+ naive T cells. The receptors were sampled from a human donor in good health. Some libraries in this study had Jurkat cell RNA spiked in.

The chain uses TRBV7-9 and TRBJ1-3; possibly TRBD1 for D (5 bases). This CDR3 has 15 residues. V was cut by 4 bases and J by 0 bases, with 10 bases left in between. Germline-derived CDR1 and CDR2 are SEHNR and FQNEAQ (reference sequence). CDR3: CASSSQGYSGNTIYF. DNA of the CDR3: TGTGCCAGCAGCTCCCAGGGTTACTCTGGAAACACCATATATTTT.

Many counts were recorded for this clonotype. The chain recombines TRBV29-1 with TRBJ2-3; 10 bases align to TRBD2. The V gene's germline CDR1 is SQVTM and CDR2 ANQGSEA. The CDR3 extends over 15 amino acids. V lost 5 bases, J lost 0 bases, and 5 bases stayed unmatched. In DNA, the CDR3 is TGCAGCGTTTTACTAGCGGGACAAAGCACAGATACGCAGTATTTT. It is translated as CSVLLAGQSTDTQYF.

The rearrangement joins TRBV20-1 to TRBJ2-7; possible D gene TRBD2, 6 bases. CDR3 length: 15 amino acids. Germline V gives CDR1 DFQATT, CDR2 SNEGSKA (reference sequence). V was clipped by 0 bases and J by 4 bases, with 16 bases between them. The CDR3 nucleotides are TGCAGTGCTAGAGATATAAGGGGTGGAGGGTACGAGCAGTACTTC. Amino acid sequence: CSARDIRGGGYEQYF.

On this clonotype: This clone may be a read error of a much larger clone one base away. The chain links TRBV7-9 to TRBJ2-2; D is possibly TRBD2 (5 bases). CDR3 length equals 13 residues. Germline CDR1 and CDR2: SEHNR and FQNEAQ (reference sequence). The CDR3 sequence is CASSPTLPGELSF. In nucleotides, the CDR3 is TGTGCCAGCAGCCCCACTTTGCCCGGGGAGCTGTCTTTT.

This sequence joins TRBV24-1 and TRBJ2-3, with no clear D. V lost 5 bases to trimming and J lost 4 bases, with 9 bases between them. The CDR3 sequence is 13 residues long. CDR1 and CDR2 from the germline V gene are KGHDR and SFDVKD. The CDR3 is CATSGPGADTQYF. In DNA, the CDR3 is TGTGCCACCAGTGGACCTGGGGCAGATACGCAGTATTTT.

The V and J genes are TRBV6-5 and TRBJ2-7; D is undetermined. Trimming removed 0 bases from V and 3 bases from J, with 6 bases in between. The CDR3 extends over 13 amino acids. Germline V lookup: CDR1 MNHEY, CDR2 SVGAGI. In DNA, the CDR3 is TGTGCCAGCAGTTACTCGGCAGTCTACGAGCAGTACTTC. This gives the protein CASSYSAVYEQYF.